The 8 T cell receptor beta chains below all came from one sample that was sequenced in a study of blood T cell repertoires in COVID-19. Repertoires were generated with immunoSEQ multiplex PCR, while TCRdb's copy carries only in-frame clones and drops some. The repertoire holds some 120,000 clones, with about 83% as singletons. The sample comprised peripheral blood. Receptors were obtained from a man aged 55 to 70 with acute or convalescent COVID-19.

This clone was observed a single time. The chain couples TRBV28 to TRBJ2-2; the match to TRBD1 covers 12 bases. Germline assignment: CDR1 MDHEN and CDR2 SYDVKM. The CDR3 has 15 amino acids. V lost 6 bases, J lost 13 bases, and 12 bases stayed unmatched. Here the CDR3 DNA reads TGTGCCAGCAGCCCAACGGGACAGGGGGCGCCAGGGCTGTTTTTT. This sequence encodes CASSPTGQGAPGLFF.

This chain links TRBV5-4 with TRBJ1-2; 8 nucleotides line up with TRBD1. The CDR3 sequence is 14 residues long. V was clipped by 4 bases and J by 7 bases; unmatched bases: 9. Germline CDR1 and CDR2: SGHNT and YYREEE (reference sequence). CDR3 bases: TGTGCCAGCAGCGGAGGACAGGGAGAGAGTGGCTACACCTTC. This translates into CASSGGQGESGYTF. Looking up the rest from reference TRBV5-4 and TRBJ1-2 gives the full variable domain: ETGVTQSPTHLIKTRGQQVTLRCSSQSGHNTVSWYQQALGQGPQFIFQYYREEENGRGNFPPRFSGLQFPNYSSELNVNALELDDSALYLCASSGGQGESGYTFGSGTRLTVV.

The J gene is TRBJ1-1, the V gene TRBV27; D gene uncertain. The CDR3 contains 13 residues. V lost 6 bases and J 4 bases, leaving 12 bases between the germline ends. Germline loops: CDR1 MNHEY, CDR2 SMNVEV (reference sequence). This CDR3 is CASSPRGSTEAFF. DNA of the CDR3: TGTGCCAGCAGCCCTCGAGGGAGCACTGAAGCTTTCTTT.

The V gene is TRBV2, the J gene TRBJ2-2, with TRBD2 as a possible D gene (5 bases). This CDR3 is built from 14 residues. The germline CDR1 and CDR2 sequences are SNHLY and FYNNEI. Trimming removed 7 bases from V and 2 bases from J, with 11 bases in between. DNA of the CDR3: TGTGCCAGCAAATCAGGACTTAACACCGGGGAGCTGTTTTTT. This gives the protein CASKSGLNTGELFF.

This clone was seen once. V usage is TRBV3-1 (or the pseudogene TRBV3-2) and J usage is TRBJ2-7; 7 bases are a match to TRBD2. CDR1 LGHDT and CDR2 YNNKEL come from the germline V gene (reference sequence). The CDR3 covers 14 residues. J gave up 5 bases and V 2 bases, and 6 bases lay outside the gene matches. DNA for the CDR3: TGTGCCAGCAGCCAAATGGGAGGGAGCCACGAGCAGTACTTC. It specifies CASSQMGGSHEQYF.

The chain has TRBV2 and TRBJ2-7, with D perhaps matching TRBD1 (5 bases). Trimming left V 6 bases short and J 6 bases short, with 18 bases between. CDR1 and CDR2 from the germline V gene are SNHLY and FYNNEI. There are 14 residues in the CDR3. The CDR3: CASRETATYSEQYF. The CDR3 DNA is TGTGCCAGCAGGGAGACAGCTACCTACTCCGAGCAGTACTTC.

This chain connects TRBV28 to TRBJ1-1, with 9 bases that match TRBD1. J was trimmed by 6 bases and V by 6 bases; bases with no gene match: 8. There are 14 residues in the CDR3. The germline gives CDR1 MDHEN, CDR2 SYDVKM. The CDR3 DNA is TGTGCCAGCAGCCCCCCGGGACAGGGATCTGAAGCTTTCTTT. Translating it yields CASSPPGQGSEAFF.

V and J are TRBV7-9 and TRBJ2-1; D unresolved. Trimming left V 3 bases short and J 7 bases short, with 13 bases between. This CDR3 is built from 14 residues. The germline V gene encodes CDR1 SEHNR and CDR2 FQNEAQ (reference sequence). The CDR3 coding sequence is TGTGCCAGCAGCTTTATTGCAGGTTTGAATGAGCAGTTCTTC. This sequence encodes CASSFIAGLNEQFF.